Reported below is one T cell receptor beta chain. Its specificity is unknown. This record belongs to a study of shared clonotypes between healthy human individuals. The CDR3 is 14 amino acids. V gave up 1 base and J gave up 1 base, with 8 bases separating them. CDR1 and CDR2 from the germline V gene are SGHRS and YFSETQ. Per the authors' pipeline: Filtering differed for immunoSEQ, which gave only junction sequences without quality scores. The table came from immunoSEQ multiplex PCR; TCRdb's copy has only in-frame clones and leaves some out. That table supplies the V and J calls and clone size; D and trimming were determined from the DNA. The top ten clones hold approximately 1.5% of a sample with about 1 million clones, approximately 72% of them seen once. Whole-study findings and limits: Between a few donors, naive CD4 clonotypes were shared at a level of around 4.9%. Naive subsets generally had larger estimated richness than memory subsets.

V and J are TRBV5-1 and TRBJ2-5, with no clear D. Material: memory CD4+ T cells sorted from blood. The subset denotes: CD45RA-negative fraction. The TCR sequence derives from a man in his late teens or twenties in good health. CDR3 DNA sequence: TGCGCCAGCAGCTTGCAAACAGTCCAAGAGACCCAGTACTTC. It codes for CASSLQTVQETQYF.